The source of this TCR beta chain is a study of blood T cell repertoires in COVID-19. Overall study: Material from acute and convalescent COVID-19 was sourced from the United States, Italy and Spain. In each case, the material was cDNA or gDNA derived from T cells, B-cell-depleted T cells, or PBMCs.

Germline V gene data show CDR1 as SNHLY and CDR2 as FYNNEI. The CDR3 has 12 residues. Trimming removed 5 bases from V and 4 bases from J, with 8 bases in between. Original processing notes: Amplification from reference gene primers served as the basis for estimated nucleated cell counts. The table came from immunoSEQ multiplex PCR; TCRdb's copy has only in-frame clones and leaves some out. The V and J calls and the clone size are those of that table, but D and trimming were determined from the DNA. Among 100,000 to 120,000 clones listed, about 88% were seen once. Material for sequencing was peripheral blood. The V call is TRBV2, the J call TRBJ1-2; D may be TRBD1 (6 bases). This clonotype was obtained from a woman between 65 and 79 years old who had recovered from COVID-19. The CDR3 nucleotides read TGTGCCAGCAGTTCAGGGGTCTATGGCTACACCTTC. It is translated as CASSSGVYGYTF.